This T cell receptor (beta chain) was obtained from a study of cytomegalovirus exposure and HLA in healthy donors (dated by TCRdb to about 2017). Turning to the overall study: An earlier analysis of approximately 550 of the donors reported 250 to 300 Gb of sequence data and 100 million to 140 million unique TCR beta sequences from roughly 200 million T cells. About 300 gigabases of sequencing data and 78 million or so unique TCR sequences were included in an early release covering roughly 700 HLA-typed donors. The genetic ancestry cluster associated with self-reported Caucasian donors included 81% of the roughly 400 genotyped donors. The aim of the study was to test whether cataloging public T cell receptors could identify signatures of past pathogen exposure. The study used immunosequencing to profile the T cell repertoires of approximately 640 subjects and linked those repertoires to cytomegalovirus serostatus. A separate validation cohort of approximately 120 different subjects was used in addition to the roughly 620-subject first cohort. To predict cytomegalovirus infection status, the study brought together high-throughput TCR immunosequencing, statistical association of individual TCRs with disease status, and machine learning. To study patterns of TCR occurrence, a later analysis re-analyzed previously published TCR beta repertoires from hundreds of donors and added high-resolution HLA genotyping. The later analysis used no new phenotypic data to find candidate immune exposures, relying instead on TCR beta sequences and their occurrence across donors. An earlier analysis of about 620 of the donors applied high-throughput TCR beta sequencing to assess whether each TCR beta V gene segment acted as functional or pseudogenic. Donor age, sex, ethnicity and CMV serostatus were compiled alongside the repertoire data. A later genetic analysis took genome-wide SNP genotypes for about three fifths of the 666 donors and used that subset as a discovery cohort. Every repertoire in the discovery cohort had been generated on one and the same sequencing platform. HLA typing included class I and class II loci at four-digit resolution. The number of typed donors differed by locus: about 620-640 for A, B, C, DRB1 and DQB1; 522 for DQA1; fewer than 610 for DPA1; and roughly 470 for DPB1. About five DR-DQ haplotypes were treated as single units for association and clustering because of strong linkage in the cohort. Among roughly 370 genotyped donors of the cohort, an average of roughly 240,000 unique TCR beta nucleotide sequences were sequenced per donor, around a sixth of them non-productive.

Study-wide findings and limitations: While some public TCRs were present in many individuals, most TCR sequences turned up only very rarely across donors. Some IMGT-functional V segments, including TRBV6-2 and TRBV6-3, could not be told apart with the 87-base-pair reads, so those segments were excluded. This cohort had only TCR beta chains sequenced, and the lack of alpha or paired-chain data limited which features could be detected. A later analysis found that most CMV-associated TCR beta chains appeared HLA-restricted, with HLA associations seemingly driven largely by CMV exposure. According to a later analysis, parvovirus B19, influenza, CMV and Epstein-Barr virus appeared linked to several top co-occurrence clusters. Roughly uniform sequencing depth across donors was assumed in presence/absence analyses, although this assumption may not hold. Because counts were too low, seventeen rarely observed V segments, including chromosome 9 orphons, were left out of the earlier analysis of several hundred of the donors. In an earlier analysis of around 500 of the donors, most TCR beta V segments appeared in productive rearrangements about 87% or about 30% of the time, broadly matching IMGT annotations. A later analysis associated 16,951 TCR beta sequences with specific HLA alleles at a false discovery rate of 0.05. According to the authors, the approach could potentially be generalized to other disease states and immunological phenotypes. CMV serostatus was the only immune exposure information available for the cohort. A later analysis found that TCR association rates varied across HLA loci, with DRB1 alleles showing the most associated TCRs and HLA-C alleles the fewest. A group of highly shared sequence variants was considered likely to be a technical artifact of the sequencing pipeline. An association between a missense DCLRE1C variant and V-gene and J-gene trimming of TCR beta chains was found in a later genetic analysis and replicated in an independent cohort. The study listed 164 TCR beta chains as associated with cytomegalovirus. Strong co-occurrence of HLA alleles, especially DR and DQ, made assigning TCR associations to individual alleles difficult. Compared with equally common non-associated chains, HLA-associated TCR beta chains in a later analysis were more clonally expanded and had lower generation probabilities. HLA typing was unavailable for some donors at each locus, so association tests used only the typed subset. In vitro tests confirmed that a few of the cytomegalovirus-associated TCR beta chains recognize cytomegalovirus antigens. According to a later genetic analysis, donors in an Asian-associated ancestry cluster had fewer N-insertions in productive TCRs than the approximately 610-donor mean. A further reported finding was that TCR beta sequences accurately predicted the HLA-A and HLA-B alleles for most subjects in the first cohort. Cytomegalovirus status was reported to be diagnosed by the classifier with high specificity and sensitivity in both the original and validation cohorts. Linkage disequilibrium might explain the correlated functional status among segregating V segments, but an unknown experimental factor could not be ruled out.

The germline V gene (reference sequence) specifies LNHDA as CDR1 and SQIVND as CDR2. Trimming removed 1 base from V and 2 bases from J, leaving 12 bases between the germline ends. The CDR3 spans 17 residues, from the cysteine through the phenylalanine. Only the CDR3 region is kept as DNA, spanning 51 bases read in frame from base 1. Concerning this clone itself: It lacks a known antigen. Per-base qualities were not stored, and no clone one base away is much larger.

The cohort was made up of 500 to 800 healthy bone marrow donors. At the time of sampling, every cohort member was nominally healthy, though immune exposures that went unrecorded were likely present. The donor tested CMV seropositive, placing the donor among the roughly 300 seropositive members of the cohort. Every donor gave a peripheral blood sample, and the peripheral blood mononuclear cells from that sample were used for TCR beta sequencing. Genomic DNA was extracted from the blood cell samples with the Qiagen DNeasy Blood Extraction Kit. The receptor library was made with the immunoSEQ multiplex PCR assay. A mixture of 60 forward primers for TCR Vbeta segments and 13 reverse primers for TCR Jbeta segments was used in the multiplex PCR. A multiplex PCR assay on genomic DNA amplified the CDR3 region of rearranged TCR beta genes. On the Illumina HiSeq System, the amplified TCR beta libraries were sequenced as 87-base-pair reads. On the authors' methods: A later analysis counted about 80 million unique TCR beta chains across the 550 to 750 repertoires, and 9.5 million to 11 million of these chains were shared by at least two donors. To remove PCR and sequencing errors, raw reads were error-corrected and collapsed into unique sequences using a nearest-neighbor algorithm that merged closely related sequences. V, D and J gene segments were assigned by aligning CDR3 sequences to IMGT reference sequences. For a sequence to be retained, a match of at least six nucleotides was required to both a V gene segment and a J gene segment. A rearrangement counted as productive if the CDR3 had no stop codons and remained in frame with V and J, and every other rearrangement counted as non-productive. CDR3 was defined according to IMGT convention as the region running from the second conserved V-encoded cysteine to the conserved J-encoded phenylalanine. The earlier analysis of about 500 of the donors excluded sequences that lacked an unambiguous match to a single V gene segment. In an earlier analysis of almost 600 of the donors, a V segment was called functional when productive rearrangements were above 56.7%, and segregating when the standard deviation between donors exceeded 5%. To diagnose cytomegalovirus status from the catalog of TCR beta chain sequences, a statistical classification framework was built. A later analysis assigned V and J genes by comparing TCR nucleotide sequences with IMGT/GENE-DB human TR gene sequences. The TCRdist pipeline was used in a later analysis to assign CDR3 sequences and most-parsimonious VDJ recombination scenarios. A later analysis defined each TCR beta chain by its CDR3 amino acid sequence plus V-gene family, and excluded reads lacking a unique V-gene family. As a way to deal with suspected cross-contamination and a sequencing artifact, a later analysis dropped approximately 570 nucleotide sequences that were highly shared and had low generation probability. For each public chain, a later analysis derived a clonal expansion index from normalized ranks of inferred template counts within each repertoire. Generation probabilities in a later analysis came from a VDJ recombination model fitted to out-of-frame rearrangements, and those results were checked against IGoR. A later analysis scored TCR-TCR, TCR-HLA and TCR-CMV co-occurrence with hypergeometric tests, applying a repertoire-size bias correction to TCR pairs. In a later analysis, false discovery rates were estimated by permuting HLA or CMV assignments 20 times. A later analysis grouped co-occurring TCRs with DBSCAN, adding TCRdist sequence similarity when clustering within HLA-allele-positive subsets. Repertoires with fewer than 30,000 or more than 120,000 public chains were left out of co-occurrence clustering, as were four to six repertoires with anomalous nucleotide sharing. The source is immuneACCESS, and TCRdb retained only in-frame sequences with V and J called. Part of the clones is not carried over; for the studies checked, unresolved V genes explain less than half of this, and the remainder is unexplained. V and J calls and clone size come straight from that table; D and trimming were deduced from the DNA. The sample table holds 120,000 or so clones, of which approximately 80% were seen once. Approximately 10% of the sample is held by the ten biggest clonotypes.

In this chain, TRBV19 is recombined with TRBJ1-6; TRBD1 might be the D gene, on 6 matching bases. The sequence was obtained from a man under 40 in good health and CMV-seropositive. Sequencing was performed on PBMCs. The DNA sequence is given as TGTGCCAGTAGTATAGTGTTCGGACAGACCTATAATTCACCCCTCCACTTT. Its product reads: CASSIVFGQTYNSPLHF. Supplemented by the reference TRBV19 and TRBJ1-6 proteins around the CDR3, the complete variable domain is DGGITQSPKYLFRKEGQNVTLSCEQNLNHDAMYWYRQDPGQGLRLIYYSQIVNDFQKGDIAEGYSVSREKKESFPLTVTSAQKNPTAFYLCASSIVFGQTYNSPLHFGNGTRLTVT.